What follows describes a single T cell receptor (beta chain). These data are taken from a study of CXCR3-negative and CXCR3-positive naive CD8 T cells. Each TRB cDNA library was prepared by 5' RACE (with UMI labels). TCRdb reprocessed the 5' RACE reads and keeps a single row for each CDR3 protein, giving no DNA. This table holds 37,000 or so distinct CDR3 sequences. The CDR3 loop spans 15 amino acids. This TCR came from a human donor in good health. Some clones in this sample may be carry-over from other donors' samples. Source material: memory CD8+ T cells from blood. The chain recombines TRBV12-3 or TRBV12-4 with TRBJ1-5. The CDR3 loop reads CASSLDGYSNQPQHF.